The sequence of this T cell receptor (beta chain) was determined in a study of blood T cell repertoires in COVID-19. Whole-study context: Researchers got acute and convalescent COVID-19 samples from the United States, Italy and Spain. T cells, B-cell-depleted T cells, or PBMCs supplied cDNA or gDNA.

Authors' processing steps: Counts of nucleated cells, estimated from reference gene primer amplification, were obtained. Assay: immunoSEQ multiplex PCR; the TCRdb copy retains only in-frame clones and omits some. The D gene and trimming were derived from the DNA, and the V and J assignments and clone size from that table. The sample consists of 180,000 or so clones, about 80% of them appearing once. The length of the CDR3 is 12 residues. From germline, CDR1 is SEHNR and CDR2 FQNEAQ (reference sequence). V shed 5 bases and J shed 7 bases, with 11 bases lying between them. V is TRBV7-9 and J is TRBJ1-2; D is unclear. The sequenced material came from peripheral blood. The clonotype comes from a human donor with acute or convalescent COVID-19. The donor label of this sample is uncertain. The CDR3 sequence: CASSEAGPGYTF. The CDR3, as DNA: TGTGCCAGCAGCGAGGCCGGCCCTGGCTACACCTTC.